The source of this T cell receptor (beta chain) is a study of shared clonotypes between healthy human individuals. Regarding the study as a whole: Clonotype sharing among donors likely depends on sequencing depth. Shared across a handful of donors were roughly 4.7% of the naive CD4 clonotypes.

Method: immunoSEQ multiplex PCR; TCRdb's copy keeps in-frame clones and lacks some. The sample records roughly 410,000 clones, 96% being singletons. Comment on this clone: The antigen remains undetermined.

CD8 memory cells included CD45RO+ cells plus CCR7-negative CD45RA+ TemRA cells. Germline assignment: CDR1 SGHAT and CDR2 FQNNGV. The CDR3 is made up of 16 amino acids. V gave up 1 base and J gave up 3 bases; unmatched junction bases: 5. The rearrangement joins TRBV11-2 to TRBJ2-7; 11 bases align to TRBD1. Sequencing input: memory CD8+ T cells sorted from blood. Subset here: CD45RO+ cells pooled with CCR7-negative TemRA cells. This TCR came from a man aged 25 to 45 in good health. The CDR3 loop reads CASSLVGGTGGYEQYF. CDR3 in DNA: TGTGCCAGCAGCTTAGTTGGTGGGACAGGGGGCTACGAGCAGTACTTC.